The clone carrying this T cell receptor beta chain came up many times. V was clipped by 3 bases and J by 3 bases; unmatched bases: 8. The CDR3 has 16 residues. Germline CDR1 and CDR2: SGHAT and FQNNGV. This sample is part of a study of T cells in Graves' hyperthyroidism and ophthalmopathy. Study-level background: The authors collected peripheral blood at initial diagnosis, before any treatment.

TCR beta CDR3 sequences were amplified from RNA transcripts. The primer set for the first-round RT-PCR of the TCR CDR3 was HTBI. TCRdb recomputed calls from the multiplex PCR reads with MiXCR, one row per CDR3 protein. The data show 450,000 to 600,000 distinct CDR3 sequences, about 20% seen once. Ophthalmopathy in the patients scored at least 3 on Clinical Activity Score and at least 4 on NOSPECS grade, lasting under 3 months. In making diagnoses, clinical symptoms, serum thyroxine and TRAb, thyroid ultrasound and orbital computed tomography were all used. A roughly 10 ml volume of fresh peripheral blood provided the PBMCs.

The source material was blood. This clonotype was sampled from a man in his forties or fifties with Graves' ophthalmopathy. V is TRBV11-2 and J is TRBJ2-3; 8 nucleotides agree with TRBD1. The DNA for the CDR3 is TGTGCCAGCAGCTTCCGCAACAGGGGGGCAACAGATACGCAGTATTTT. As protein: CASSFRNRGATDTQYF. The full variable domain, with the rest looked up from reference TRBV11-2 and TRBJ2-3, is EAGVAQSPRYKIIEKRQSVAFWCNPISGHATLYWYQQILGQGPKLLIQFQNNGVVDDSQLPKDRFSAERLKGVDSTLKIQPAKLEDSAVYLCASSFRNRGATDTQYFGPGTRLTVL.